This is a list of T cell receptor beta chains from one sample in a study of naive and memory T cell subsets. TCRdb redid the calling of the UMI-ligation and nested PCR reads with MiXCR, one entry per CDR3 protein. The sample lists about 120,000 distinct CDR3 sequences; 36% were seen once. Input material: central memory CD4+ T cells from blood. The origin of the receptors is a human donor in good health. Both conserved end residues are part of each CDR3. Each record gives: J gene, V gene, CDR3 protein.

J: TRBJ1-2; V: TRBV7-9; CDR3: CASSLRGPGGYTF
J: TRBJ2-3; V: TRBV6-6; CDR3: CASRPRDRGTDTQYF
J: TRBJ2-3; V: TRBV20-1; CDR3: CSATGEWADTQYF
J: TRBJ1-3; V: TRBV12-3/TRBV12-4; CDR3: CASSFDRHSGNTIYF
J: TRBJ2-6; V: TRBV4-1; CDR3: CASSRHLGERSSGANVLTF
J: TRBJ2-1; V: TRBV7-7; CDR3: CASSPGTGRNEQFF
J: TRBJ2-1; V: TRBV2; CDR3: CASKRDASYNEQFF
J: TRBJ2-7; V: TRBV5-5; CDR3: CASSLAGDNYEQYF
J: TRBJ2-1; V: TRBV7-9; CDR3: CASSLGWGLGEQFF
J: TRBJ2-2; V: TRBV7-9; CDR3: CASRSFLGGELFF
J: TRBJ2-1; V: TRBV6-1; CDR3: CASLEGPAVNEQFF
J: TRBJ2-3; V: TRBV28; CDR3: CASSPPSTDTQYF
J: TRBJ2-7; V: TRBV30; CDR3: CAWTRQGYEQYF
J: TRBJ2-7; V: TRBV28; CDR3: CASSLVGGRYEQYF
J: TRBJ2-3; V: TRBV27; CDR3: CASSLERGNTQYF
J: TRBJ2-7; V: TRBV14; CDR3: CASSPPPGLASEQYF
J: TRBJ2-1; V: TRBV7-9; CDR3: CASSKGAGTRSVEQFF
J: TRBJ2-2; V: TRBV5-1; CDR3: CASSFELAGTWELFF
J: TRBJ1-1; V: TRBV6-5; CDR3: CASRLLRTEHTEAFF
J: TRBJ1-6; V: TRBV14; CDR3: CASSRAGTYNSPLHF
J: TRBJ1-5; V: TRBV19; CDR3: CASNPGTQGQPQHF
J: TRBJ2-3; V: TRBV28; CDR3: CASSFRPGSVYTDTQYF
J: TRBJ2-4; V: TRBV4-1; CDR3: CASSGGGAGPLAKNIQYF
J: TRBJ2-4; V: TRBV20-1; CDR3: CSARGTPGLAKNIQYF
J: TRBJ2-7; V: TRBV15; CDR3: CATSRAGGVAYEQYF
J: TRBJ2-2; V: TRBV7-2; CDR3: CASSPQGIFGLGVGELFF
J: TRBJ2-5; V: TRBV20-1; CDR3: CSVPREGALYETQYF
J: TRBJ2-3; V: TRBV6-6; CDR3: CASSYPSTSGSGGRSTDTQYF
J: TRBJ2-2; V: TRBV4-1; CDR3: CASSNSWRETVAGELFF
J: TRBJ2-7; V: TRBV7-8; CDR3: CASSPLGLAGVGEQYF
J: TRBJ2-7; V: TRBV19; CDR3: CASSIYLRDIFYEQYF
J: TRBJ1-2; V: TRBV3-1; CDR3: CASSQGTGDGYTF